This T cell receptor beta chain was observed in a study of blood T cell repertoires in COVID-19. Trimming at V came to 2 bases and at J to 2 bases, leaving 1 base not matched to a gene. Germline V gene sequence: CDR1 KGHDR, CDR2 SFDVKD. The length of the CDR3 is 16 residues. Data came from immunoSEQ multiplex PCR; TCRdb stores just in-frame clones and leaves some out. The repertoire includes a few hundred thousand clones, 86% of them detected once, and roughly 4% sits in the top ten. The V gene is TRBV24-1, the J gene TRBJ1-5; 11 bases fit TRBD1. The specimen sequenced was PBMCs or T cells enriched from blood (not recorded which). The receptor was derived from a woman under 40 who had been exposed to COVID-19. In DNA, the CDR3 is TGTGCCACCAGTGATTGGGACAGGGGGGGCAATCAGCCCCAGCATTTT. It translates to CATSDWDRGGNQPQHF.